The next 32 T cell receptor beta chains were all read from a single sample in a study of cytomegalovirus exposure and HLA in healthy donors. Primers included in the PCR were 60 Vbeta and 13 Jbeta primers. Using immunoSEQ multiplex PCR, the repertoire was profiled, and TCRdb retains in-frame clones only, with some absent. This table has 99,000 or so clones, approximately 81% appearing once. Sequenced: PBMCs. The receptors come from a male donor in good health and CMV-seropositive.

The CDR3 loop reads CASSLRRSYEQYF. CDR3 bases: TGTGCCAGCAGCCTTAGACGGAGTTACGAGCAGTACTTC. The J gene is TRBJ2-7, the V gene TRBV14; D remains ambiguous. The CDR3 is made up of 13 amino acids. Trimming shortened V by 4 bases and J by 4 bases, and 11 bases separated the two germline ends. The germline V gene encodes CDR1 SGHDN and CDR2 FVKESK.

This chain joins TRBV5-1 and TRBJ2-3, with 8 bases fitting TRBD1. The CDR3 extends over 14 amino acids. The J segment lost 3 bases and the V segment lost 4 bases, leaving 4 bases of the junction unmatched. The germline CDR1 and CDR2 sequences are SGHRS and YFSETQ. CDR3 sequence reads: CASSPGQVTDTQYF. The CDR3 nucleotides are TGCGCCAGCAGCCCGGGACAGGTGACAGATACGCAGTATTTT.

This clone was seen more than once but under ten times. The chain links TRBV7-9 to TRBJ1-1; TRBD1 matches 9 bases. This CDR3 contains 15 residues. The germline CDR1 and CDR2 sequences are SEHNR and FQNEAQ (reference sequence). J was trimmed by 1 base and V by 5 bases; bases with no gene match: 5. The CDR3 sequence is CASSRTGGANTEAFF. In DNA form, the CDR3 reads TGTGCCAGCAGCCGAACAGGGGGCGCGAACACTGAAGCTTTCTTT.

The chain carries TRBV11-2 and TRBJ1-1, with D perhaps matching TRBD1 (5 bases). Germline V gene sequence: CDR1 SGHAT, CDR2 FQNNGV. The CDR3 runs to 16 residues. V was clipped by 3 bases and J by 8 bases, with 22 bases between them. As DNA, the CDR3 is TGTGCCAGCAGCTTGGGAACTGGACATCTCTACTCAGAAGCTTTCTTT. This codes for CASSLGTGHLYSEAFF.

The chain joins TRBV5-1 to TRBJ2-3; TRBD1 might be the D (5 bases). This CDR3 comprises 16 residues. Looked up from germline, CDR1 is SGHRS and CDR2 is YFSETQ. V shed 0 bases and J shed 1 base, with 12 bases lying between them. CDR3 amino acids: CASSLVTGLGTDTQYF. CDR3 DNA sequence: TGCGCCAGCAGCTTGGTTACAGGTCTCGGCACAGATACGCAGTATTTT.

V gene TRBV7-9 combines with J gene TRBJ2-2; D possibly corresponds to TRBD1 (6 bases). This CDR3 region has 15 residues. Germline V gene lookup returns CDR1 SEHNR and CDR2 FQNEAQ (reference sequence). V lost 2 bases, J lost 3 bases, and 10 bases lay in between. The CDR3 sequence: CASSLQGSYTGELFF. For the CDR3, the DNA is TGTGCCAGCAGCTTACAGGGGTCTTACACCGGGGAGCTGTTTTTT.

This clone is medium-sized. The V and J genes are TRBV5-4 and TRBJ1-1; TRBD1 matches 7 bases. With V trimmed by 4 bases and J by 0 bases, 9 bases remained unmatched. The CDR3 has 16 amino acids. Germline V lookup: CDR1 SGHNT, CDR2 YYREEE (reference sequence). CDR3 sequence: CASSATGAAMNTEAFF. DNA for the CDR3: TGTGCCAGCAGCGCTACAGGGGCCGCGATGAACACTGAAGCTTTCTTT.

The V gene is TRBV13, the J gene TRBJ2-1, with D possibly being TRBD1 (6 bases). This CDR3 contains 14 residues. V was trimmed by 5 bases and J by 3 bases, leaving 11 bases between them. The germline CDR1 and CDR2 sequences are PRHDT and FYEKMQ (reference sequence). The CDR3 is CASSPRDNYNEQFF. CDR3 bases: TGTGCCAGCAGCCCCCGGGACAACTACAATGAGCAGTTCTTC. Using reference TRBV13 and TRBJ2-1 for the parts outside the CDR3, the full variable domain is AAGVIQSPRHLIKEKRETATLKCYPIPRHDTVYWYQQGPGQDPQFLISFYEKMQSDKGSIPDRFSAQQFSDYHSELNMSSLELGDSALYFCASSPRDNYNEQFFGPGTRLTVL.

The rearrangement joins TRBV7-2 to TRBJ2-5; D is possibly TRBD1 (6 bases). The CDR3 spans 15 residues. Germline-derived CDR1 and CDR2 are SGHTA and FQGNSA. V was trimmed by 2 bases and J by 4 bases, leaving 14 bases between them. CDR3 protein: CASSLYGQGIETQYF. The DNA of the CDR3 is TGTGCCAGCAGCTTATACGGGCAGGGGATAGAGACCCAGTACTTC.

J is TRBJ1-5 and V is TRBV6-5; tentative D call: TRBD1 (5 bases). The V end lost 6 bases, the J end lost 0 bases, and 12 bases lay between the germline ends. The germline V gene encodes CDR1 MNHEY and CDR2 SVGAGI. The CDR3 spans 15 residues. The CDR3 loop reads CASRLGGYSNQPQHF. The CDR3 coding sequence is TGTGCCAGCAGATTGGGGGGTTATAGCAATCAGCCCCAGCATTTT.

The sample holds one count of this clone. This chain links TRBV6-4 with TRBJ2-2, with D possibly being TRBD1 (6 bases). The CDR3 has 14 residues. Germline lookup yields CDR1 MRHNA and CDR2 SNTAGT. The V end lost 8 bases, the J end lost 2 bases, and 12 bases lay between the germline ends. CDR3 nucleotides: TGTGCCAGCGGCCGGGACACCAACACCGGGGAGCTGTTTTTT. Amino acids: CASGRDTNTGELFF.

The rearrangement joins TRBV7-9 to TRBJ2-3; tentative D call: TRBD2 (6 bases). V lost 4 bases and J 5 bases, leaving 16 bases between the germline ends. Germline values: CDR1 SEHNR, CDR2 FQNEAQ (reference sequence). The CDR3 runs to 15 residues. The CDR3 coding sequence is TGTGCCAGCAGCTCGGGACTCCCGAGGGGAGATACGCAGTATTTT. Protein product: CASSSGLPRGDTQYF.

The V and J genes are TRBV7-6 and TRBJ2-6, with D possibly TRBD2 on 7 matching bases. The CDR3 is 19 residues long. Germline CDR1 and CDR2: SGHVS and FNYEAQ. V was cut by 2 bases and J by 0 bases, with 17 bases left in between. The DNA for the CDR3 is TGTGCCAGCAGCTTAAGGGGAGGGGGACACATCTCTGGGGCCAACGTCCTGACTTTC. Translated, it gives CASSLRGGGHISGANVLTF.

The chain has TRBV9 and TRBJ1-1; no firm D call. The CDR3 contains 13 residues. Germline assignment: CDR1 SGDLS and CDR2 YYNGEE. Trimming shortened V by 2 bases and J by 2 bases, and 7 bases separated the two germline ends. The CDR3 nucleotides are TGTGCCAGCAGCGTCTTCTCCAACACTGAAGCTTTCTTT. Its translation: CASSVFSNTEAFF.

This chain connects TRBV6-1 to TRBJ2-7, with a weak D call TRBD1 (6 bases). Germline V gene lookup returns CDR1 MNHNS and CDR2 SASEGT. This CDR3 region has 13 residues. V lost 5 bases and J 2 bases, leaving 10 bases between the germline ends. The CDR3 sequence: CASSTDRAYEQYF. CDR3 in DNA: TGTGCCAGCAGTACGGACAGAGCCTACGAGCAGTACTTC.

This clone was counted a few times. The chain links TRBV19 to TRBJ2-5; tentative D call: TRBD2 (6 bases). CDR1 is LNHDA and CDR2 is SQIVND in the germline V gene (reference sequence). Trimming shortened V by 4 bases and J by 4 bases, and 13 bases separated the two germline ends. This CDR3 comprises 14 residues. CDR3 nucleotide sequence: TGTGCCAGTAGTACAAGCATCGGGGGAGAGACCCAGTACTTC. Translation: CASSTSIGGETQYF.

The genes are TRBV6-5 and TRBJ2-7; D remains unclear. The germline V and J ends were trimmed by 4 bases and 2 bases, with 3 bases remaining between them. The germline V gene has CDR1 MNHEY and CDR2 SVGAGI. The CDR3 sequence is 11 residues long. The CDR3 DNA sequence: TGTGCCAGCAGTTCAGCCTACGAGCAGTACTTC. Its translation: CASSSAYEQYF.

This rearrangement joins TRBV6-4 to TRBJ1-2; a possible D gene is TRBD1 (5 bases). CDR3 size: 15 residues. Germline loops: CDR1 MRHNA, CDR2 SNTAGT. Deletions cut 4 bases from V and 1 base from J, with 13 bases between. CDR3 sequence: CASSALWGDNYGYTF. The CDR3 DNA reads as TGTGCCAGCAGTGCCTTGTGGGGGGATAACTATGGCTACACCTTC.

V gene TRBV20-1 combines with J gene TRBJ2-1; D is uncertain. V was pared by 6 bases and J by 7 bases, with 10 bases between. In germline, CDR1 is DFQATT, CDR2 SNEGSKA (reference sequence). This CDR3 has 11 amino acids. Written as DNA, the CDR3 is TGCAGTGCCTACCGGTGGAATGAGCAGTTCTTC. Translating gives CSAYRWNEQFF.

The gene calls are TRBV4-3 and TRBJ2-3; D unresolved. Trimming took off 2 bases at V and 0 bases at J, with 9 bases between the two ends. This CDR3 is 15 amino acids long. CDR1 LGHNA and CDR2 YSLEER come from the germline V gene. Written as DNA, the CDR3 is TGCGCCAGCAGCCAAAATCCCCCTAGCACAGATACGCAGTATTTT. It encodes CASSQNPPSTDTQYF.

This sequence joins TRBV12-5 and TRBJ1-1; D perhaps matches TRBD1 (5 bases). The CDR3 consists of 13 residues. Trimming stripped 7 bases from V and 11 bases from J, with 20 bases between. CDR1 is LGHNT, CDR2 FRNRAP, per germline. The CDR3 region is CASASRLTAGAFF. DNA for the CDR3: TGTGCTAGTGCCTCCCGTCTGACAGCCGGGGCTTTCTTT.

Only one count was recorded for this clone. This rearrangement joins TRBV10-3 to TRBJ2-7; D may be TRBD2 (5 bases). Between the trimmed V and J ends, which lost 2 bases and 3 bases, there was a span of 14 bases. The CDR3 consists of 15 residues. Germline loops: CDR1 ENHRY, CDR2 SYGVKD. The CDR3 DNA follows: TGTGCCATCAGTGAGGGATTTCGGACTCTCTACGAGCAGTACTTC. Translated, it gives CAISEGFRTLYEQYF.

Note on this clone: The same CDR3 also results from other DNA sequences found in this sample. The CDR3 DNA reads as TGTGCCAGCAGTTACTCGAATCGGGGGTCCTACGAGCAGTACTTC. Protein: CASSYSNRGSYEQYF. The rearrangement links TRBV6-5 to TRBJ2-7; D might be TRBD2 (6 bases). The CDR3 is 15 residues long. CDR1 MNHEY and CDR2 SVGAGI come from the germline V gene. Trimming pared 0 bases from V and 1 base from J, leaving 10 bases between.

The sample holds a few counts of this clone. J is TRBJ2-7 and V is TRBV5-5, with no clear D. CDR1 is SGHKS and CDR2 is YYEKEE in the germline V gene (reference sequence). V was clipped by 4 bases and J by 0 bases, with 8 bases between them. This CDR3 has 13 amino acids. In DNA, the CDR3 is TGTGCCAGCAGCATAACAAGCTCCTACGAGCAGTACTTC. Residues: CASSITSSYEQYF.

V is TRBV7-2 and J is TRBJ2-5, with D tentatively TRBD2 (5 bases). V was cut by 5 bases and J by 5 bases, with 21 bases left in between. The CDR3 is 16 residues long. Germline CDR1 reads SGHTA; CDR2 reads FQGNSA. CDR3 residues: CASSPPRAGRSETQYF. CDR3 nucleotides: TGTGCCAGCAGCCCACCGAGGGCGGGTAGGTCGGAGACCCAGTACTTC.

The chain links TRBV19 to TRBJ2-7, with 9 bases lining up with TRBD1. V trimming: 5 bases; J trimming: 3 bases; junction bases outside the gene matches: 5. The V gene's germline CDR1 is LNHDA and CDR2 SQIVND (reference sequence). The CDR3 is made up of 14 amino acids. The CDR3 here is CASSPWTGDYEQYF. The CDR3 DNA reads TGTGCCAGTAGTCCTTGGACAGGGGACTACGAGCAGTACTTC.

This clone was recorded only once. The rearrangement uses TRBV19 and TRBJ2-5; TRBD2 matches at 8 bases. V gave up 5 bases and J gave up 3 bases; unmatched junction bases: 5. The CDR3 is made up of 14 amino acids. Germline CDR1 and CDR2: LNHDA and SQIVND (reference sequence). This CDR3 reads CASSVIAGKETQYF. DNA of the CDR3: TGTGCCAGTAGTGTGATAGCGGGGAAAGAGACCCAGTACTTC.

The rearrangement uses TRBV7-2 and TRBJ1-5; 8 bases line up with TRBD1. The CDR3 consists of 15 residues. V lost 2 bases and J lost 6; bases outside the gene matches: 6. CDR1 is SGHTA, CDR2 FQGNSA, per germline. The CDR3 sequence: CASSLSGGNTQPQHF. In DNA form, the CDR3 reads TGTGCCAGCAGCTTATCAGGGGGCAATACTCAGCCCCAGCATTTT.

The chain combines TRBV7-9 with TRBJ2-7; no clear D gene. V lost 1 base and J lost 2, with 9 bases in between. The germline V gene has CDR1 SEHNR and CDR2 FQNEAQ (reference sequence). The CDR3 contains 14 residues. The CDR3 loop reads CASSLGRLPYEQYF. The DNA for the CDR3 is TGTGCCAGCAGCTTAGGCAGGCTTCCCTACGAGCAGTACTTC.

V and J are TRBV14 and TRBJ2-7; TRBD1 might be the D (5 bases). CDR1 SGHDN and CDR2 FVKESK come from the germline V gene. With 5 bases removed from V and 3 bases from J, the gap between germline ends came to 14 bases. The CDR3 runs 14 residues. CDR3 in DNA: TGTGCCAGCAGCAGCCAGGGTCCCTTCTACGAGCAGTACTTC. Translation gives CASSSQGPFYEQYF.

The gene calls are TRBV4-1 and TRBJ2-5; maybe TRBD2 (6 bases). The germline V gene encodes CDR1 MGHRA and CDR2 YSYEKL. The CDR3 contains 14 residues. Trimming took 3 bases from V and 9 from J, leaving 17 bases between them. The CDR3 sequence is CASSQGTQERAQYF. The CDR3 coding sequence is TGCGCCAGCAGCCAGGGGACTCAGGAGAGGGCCCAGTACTTC.

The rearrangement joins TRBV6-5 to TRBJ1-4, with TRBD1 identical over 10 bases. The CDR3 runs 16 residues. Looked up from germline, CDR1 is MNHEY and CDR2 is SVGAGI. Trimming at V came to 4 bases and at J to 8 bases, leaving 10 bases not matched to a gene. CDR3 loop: CASSSPRTGGNEKLFF. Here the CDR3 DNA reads TGTGCCAGCAGTTCCCCCAGGACAGGGGGTAACGAAAAACTGTTTTTT.